This T cell receptor beta chain was obtained from a study of cytomegalovirus exposure and HLA in healthy donors. The CDR3 consists of 18 residues. Germline V gene data show CDR1 as LGHNA and CDR2 as YSLEER. V lost 0 bases and J 0 bases, leaving 17 bases between the germline ends. Both 60 Vbeta primers and 13 Jbeta primers went into the PCR. Assay: immunoSEQ multiplex PCR; the TCRdb copy retains only in-frame clones and omits some. Found here are tens of thousands of clones, under 90% of them singletons; the top ten hold 3.8%. The rearrangement links TRBV4-3 to TRBJ1-2, with a possible D match to TRBD1 (5 bases). The specimen was PBMCs. This clonotype originated in a man in his fifties or sixties in good health and CMV-seronegative. The CDR3 here is CASSQDRGGRGANYGYTF. CDR3 nucleotides: TGCGCCAGCAGCCAAGATCGGGGAGGGAGGGGCGCTAACTATGGCTACACCTTC.